These 20 T cell receptor beta chains originate from one sample sequenced in a study of blood T cell repertoires in COVID-19. Method: immunoSEQ multiplex PCR; TCRdb's copy keeps in-frame clones and lacks some. The sample records about 270,000 clones, approximately 80% being singletons. The sample taken for sequencing was peripheral blood. The source of these receptors is a woman aged 55-70 years with active or convalescent COVID-19.

This clone was detected once. The chain couples TRBV11-2 to TRBJ2-5; D is undetermined. The CDR3 consists of 13 residues. Germline CDR1 reads SGHAT; CDR2 reads FQNNGV. V was cut by 4 bases and J by 7 bases, with 13 bases left in between. The CDR3 DNA reads TGTGCCAGCAGCTCTGGCGACGCAGGGACCCAGTACTTC. It is translated as CASSSGDAGTQYF.

V usage is TRBV4-3 and J usage is TRBJ2-1, with a tentative D call TRBD1 (5 bases). Looked up from germline, CDR1 is LGHNA and CDR2 is YSLEER. V lost 0 bases to trimming and J lost 7 bases, with 16 bases between them. The CDR3 extends over 16 amino acids. The CDR3 coding sequence is TGCGCCAGCAGCCAAGATCAGGAGACAGTGACAAATGAGCAGTTCTTC. This gives the protein CASSQDQETVTNEQFF.

This clone occurred a few times. The chain has TRBV6-5 and TRBJ2-2; possible D gene TRBD2, 5 bases. Germline V gene sequence: CDR1 MNHEY, CDR2 SVGAGI. With 0 bases removed from V and 7 bases from J, the gap between germline ends came to 12 bases. This CDR3 region has 15 residues. The CDR3 DNA reads TGTGCCAGCAGTTACTCCCAGGACTCTGGCGGGGAGCTGTTTTTT. Its protein product is CASSYSQDSGGELFF.

This chain links TRBV30 with TRBJ2-1, with a possible D match to TRBD2 (6 bases). Germline CDR1 GTSNPN, CDR2 SVGIG (reference sequence). V was shortened by 3 bases and J by 0 bases, with 9 bases between the two germline ends. This CDR3 contains 14 residues. The CDR3 reads CAWSAGFSYNEQFF. In nucleotides, the CDR3 is TGTGCCTGGAGCGCGGGGTTCTCCTACAATGAGCAGTTCTTC.

V gene TRBV7-9 combines with J gene TRBJ2-3; maybe TRBD2 (5 bases). The CDR3 spans 14 residues. The V and J ends lost 5 bases and 4 bases respectively, with 13 bases between them. The germline gives CDR1 SEHNR, CDR2 FQNEAQ (reference sequence). The CDR3 DNA follows: TGTGCCAGCAGCCCGGACTCGAGATCAGATACGCAGTATTTT. Translation: CASSPDSRSDTQYF.

In DNA, the CDR3 is TGTGCCAGCCAGGACAGGGCCTATGGCTACACCTTC. Its protein product is CASQDRAYGYTF. V and J are TRBV6-5 and TRBJ1-2; 8 bases fit TRBD1. CDR1 and CDR2 (germline): MNHEY, SVGAGI. The CDR3 has 12 amino acids. The ends lost 8 bases at V and 4 bases at J; junction bases unmatched: 3.

The chain employs TRBV2 and TRBJ1-2; D possibly corresponds to TRBD1 (6 bases). The CDR3 is made up of 14 amino acids. V was trimmed by 6 bases and J by 2 bases, leaving 13 bases between them. Germline lookup yields CDR1 SNHLY and CDR2 FYNNEI. The CDR3 DNA sequence: TGTGCCAGCAGAAACAGGGCGTACAACTATGGCTACACCTTC. Protein: CASRNRAYNYGYTF.

This clone was seen a handful of times. The chain links TRBV6-5 to TRBJ2-5; 7 nucleotides line up with TRBD2. In germline, CDR1 is MNHEY, CDR2 SVGAGI. CDR3 size: 15 residues. Trimming removed 3 bases from V and 5 bases from J; junction bases left unmatched: 9. CDR3 amino acids: CASSYGRGFQETQYF. The CDR3 DNA is TGTGCCAGCAGTTATGGGCGGGGGTTCCAGGAGACCCAGTACTTC.

This chain connects TRBV7-9 to TRBJ2-5, with D tentatively TRBD1 (5 bases). Per germline, CDR1 SEHNR and CDR2 FQNEAQ (reference sequence). The CDR3 runs to 15 residues. V shed 4 bases and J shed 4 bases, with 16 bases lying between them. In nucleotides, the CDR3 is TGTGCCAGCAGCTCCCCCCCGCAGGGTGGAGAGACCCAGTACTTC. The encoded protein is CASSSPPQGGETQYF.

This clone was seen a handful of times. V and J are TRBV29-1 and TRBJ1-1; a possible D gene is TRBD1 (6 bases). This CDR3 has 13 amino acids. Germline V gene lookup returns CDR1 SQVTM and CDR2 ANQGSEA. The V gene lost 4 bases and the J gene lost 3 bases, with 12 bases spanning the gap. CDR3 sequence reads: CSVAGEVDTEAFF. The CDR3 DNA follows: TGCAGCGTTGCAGGGGAAGTAGACACTGAAGCTTTCTTT.

The V and J genes are TRBV7-8 and TRBJ2-7; D is unclear. Per germline, CDR1 SGHVS and CDR2 FQNEAQ. Trimming took off 3 bases at V and 5 bases at J, with 14 bases between the two ends. The CDR3 has 14 residues. CDR3 amino acids: CASSFLSGSDEQYF. CDR3 sequence (DNA): TGTGCCAGCAGCTTTCTATCCGGGTCCGACGAGCAGTACTTC.

This clone appeared a few times. This chain joins TRBV7-2 and TRBJ1-5; the match to TRBD1 covers 9 bases. The trim removed 2 bases at V and 3 bases at J, leaving 2 bases unmatched. The CDR3 runs 15 residues. Germline V lookup: CDR1 SGHTA, CDR2 FQGNSA. The CDR3 DNA is TGTGCCAGCAGCTTAAGACAGGGGGACAATCAGCCCCAGCATTTT. Translating it yields CASSLRQGDNQPQHF.

This chain links TRBV3-1 (or the pseudogene TRBV3-2) with TRBJ1-4, with 9 bases matching TRBD1. Trimming removed 2 bases from V and 8 bases from J; junction bases left unmatched: 6. Per the germline V gene, CDR1 is LGHDT and CDR2 is YNNKEL (reference sequence). The CDR3 extends over 15 amino acids. The CDR3 spells CASSQPTGGREKLFF. CDR3 bases: TGTGCCAGCAGCCAACCGACAGGGGGTAGGGAAAAACTGTTTTTT.

The chain carries TRBV21-1 and TRBJ1-5. TRBV21-1 is a pseudogene. The CDR3 consists of 13 residues. CDR3 amino acids: CAGSAEGNQPQHF. The CDR3 bases are TGTGCCGGGTCCGCGGAAGGCAACCAGCCCCAGCATTTT.

This chain connects TRBV5-4 to TRBJ1-3, with TRBD1 identical over 7 bases. This CDR3 is 16 amino acids long. After removal of 2 bases from V and 2 bases from J, the junction contained 7 bases not matched to a gene. The germline gives CDR1 SGHNT, CDR2 YYREEE (reference sequence). The CDR3 loop is CASSLGGLNTGNTIYF. The CDR3 DNA reads as TGTGCCAGCAGCTTAGGGGGCTTGAACACTGGAAACACCATATATTTT.

The genes are TRBV21-1 and TRBJ1-4; the table assigns TRBD1, which was not confirmed against the DNA. TRBV21-1 is designated a pseudogene. The length of the CDR3 is 16 residues. CDR3 DNA: TGTGCCAGCAGCCGGACTCACAGGGGGCATCGGGAAAAACTGTTTTTT. It yields the protein CASSRTHRGHREKLFF.

The chain employs TRBV5-4 and TRBJ2-7; D is ambiguous. The CDR3 runs to 11 residues. Per the germline V gene, CDR1 is SGHNT and CDR2 is YYREEE (reference sequence). V lost 3 bases and J lost 7, with 8 bases in between. CDR3 sequence (DNA): TGTGCCAGCAGCTCCTCCCAGGAGCAGTACTTC. This gives the protein CASSSSQEQYF.

V gene TRBV6-5 combines with J gene TRBJ2-1, with TRBD2 matching 8 bases. Germline-derived CDR1 and CDR2 are MNHEY and SVGAGI. The CDR3 extends over 15 amino acids. The J segment lost 6 bases and the V segment lost 4 bases, leaving 8 bases of the junction unmatched. The CDR3 sequence: CASSLYGGAGNEQFF. As DNA, the CDR3 is TGTGCCAGCAGTTTATACGGGGGGGCCGGCAATGAGCAGTTCTTC.

V is TRBV30 and J is TRBJ1-3; 9 bases match TRBD1. The CDR3 consists of 14 residues. Germline CDR1 reads GTSNPN; CDR2 reads SVGIG (reference sequence). J lost 2 bases, V lost 4 bases, and 3 bases had no gene match. CDR3 in DNA: TGTGCCTGGATGAGACAGGGGGCTGGAAACACCATATATTTT. Translated, it gives CAWMRQGAGNTIYF.

This rearrangement joins TRBV2 to TRBJ2-3; TRBD1 might be the D (6 bases). There are 13 residues in the CDR3. Germline loops: CDR1 SNHLY, CDR2 FYNNEI. Trimming took off 7 bases at V and 1 base at J, with 9 bases between the two ends. CDR3 sequence reads: CASTRGRTDTQYF. CDR3 bases: TGTGCCAGCACCAGGGGTCGCACAGATACGCAGTATTTT.